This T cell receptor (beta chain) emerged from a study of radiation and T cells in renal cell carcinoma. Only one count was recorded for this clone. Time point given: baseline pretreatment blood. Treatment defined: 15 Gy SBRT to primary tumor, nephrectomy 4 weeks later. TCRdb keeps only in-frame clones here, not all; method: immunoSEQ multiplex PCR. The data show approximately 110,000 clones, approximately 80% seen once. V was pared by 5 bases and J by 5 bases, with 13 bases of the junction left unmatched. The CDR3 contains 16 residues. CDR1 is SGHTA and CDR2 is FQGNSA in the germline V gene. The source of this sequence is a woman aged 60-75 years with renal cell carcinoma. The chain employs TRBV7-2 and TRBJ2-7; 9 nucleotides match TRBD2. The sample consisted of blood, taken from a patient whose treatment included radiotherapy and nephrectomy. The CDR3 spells CASSPLFRSGRNEQYF. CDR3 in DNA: TGTGCCAGCAGCCCCCTTTTCCGAAGCGGGAGGAACGAGCAGTACTTC.